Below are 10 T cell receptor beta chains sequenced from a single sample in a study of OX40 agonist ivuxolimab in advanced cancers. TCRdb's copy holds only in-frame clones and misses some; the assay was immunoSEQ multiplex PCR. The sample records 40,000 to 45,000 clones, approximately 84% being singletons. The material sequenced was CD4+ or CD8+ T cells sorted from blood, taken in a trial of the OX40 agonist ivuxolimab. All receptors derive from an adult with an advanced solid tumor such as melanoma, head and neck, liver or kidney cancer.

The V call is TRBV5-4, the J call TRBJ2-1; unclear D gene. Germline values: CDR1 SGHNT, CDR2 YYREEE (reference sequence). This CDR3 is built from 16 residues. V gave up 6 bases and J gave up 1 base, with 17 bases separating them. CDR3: CASTRPRGESYNEQFF. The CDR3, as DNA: TGTGCCAGCACCCGACCCCGAGGAGAGTCCTACAATGAGCAGTTCTTC. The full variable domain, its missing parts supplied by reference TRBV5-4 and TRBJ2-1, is ETGVTQSPTHLIKTRGQQVTLRCSSQSGHNTVSWYQQALGQGPQFIFQYYREEENGRGNFPPRFSGLQFPNYSSELNVNALELDDSALYLCASTRPRGESYNEQFFGPGTRLTVL.

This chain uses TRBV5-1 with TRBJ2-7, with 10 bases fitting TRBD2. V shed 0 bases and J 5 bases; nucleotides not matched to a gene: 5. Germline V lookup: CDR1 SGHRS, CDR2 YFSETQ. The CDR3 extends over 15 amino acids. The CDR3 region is CASSLELAGDDEQYF. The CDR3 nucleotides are TGCGCCAGCAGCTTGGAGCTAGCGGGGGACGACGAGCAGTACTTC.

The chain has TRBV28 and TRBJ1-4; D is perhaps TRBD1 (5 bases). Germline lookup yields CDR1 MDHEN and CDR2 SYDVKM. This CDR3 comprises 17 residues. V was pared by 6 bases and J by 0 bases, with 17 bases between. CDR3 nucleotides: TGTGCCAGCAGCCCGGTAAGGGGCCTATCAACTAATGAAAAACTGTTTTTT. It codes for CASSPVRGLSTNEKLFF. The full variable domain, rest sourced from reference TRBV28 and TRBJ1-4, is DVKVTQSSRYLVKRTGEKVFLECVQDMDHENMFWYRQDPGLGLRLIYFSYDVKMKEKGDIPEGYSVSREKKERFSLILESASTNQTSMYLCASSPVRGLSTNEKLFFGSGTQLSVL.

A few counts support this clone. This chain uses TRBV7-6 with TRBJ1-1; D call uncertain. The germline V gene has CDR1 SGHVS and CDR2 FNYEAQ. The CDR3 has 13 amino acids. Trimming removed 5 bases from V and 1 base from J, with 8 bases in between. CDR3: CASSLNTNTEAFF. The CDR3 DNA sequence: TGTGCCAGCAGCCTAAATACGAACACTGAAGCTTTCTTT.

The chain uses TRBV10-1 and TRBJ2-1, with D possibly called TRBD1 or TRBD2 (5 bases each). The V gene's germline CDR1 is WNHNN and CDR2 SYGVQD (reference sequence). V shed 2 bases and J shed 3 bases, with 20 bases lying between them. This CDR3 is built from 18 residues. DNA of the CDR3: TGCGCCAGCAGTGAGACGCCATGCCGGGACCGAAACTACAATGAGCAGTTCTTC. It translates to CASSETPCRDRNYNEQFF.

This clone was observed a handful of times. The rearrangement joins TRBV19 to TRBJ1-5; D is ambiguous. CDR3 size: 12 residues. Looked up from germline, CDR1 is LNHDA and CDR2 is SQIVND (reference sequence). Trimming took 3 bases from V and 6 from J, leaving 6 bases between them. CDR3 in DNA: TGTGCCAGTAGTATGCAGTTTCAGCCCCAGCATTTT. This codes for CASSMQFQPQHF.

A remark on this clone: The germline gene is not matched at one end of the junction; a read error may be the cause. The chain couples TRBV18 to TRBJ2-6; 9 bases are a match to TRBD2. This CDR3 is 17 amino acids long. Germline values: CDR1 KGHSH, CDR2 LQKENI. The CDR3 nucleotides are TGTGCCAGCTCCCAAGCGGGGGGACTCTCTGAGGCCAACGTCCTGACTTTC. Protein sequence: CASSQAGGLSEANVLTF.

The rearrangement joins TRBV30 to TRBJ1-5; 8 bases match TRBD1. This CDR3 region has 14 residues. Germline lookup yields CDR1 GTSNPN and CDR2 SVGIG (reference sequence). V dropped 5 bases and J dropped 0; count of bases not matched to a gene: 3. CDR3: CAWVQGDSNQPQHF. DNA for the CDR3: TGTGCCTGGGTACAGGGGGATAGCAATCAGCCCCAGCATTTT. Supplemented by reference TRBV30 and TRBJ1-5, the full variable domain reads SQTIHQWPATLVQPVGSPLSLECTVEGTSNPNLYWYRQAAGRGLQLLFYSVGIGQISSEVPQNLSASRPQDRQFILSSKKLLLSDSGFYLCAWVQGDSNQPQHFGDGTRLSIL.

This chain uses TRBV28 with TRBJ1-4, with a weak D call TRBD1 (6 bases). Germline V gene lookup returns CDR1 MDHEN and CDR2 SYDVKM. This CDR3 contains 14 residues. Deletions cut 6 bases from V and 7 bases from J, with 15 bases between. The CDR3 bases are TGTGCCAGCAGCTTAGGGGGGTTTGGTGAAAAACTGTTTTTT. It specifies CASSLGGFGEKLFF.

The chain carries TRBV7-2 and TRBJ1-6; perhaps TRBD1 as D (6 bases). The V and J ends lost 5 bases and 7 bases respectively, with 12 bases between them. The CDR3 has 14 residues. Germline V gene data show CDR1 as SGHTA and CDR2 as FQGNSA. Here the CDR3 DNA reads TGTGCCAGCAGCGAACAGGGTGGAAATTCACCCCTCCACTTT. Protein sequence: CASSEQGGNSPLHF.